Included here is one T cell receptor beta chain sequence, with context. It has no known antigen specificity. No base qualities exist here, and no much larger clone lies one base off it. Preparation of the library involved the immunoSEQ multiplex PCR assay. TCRdb carries this immuneACCESS record with in-frame sequences only. Its versions omit some clonotypes, under half of them owing to an unresolved V gene in the studies checked, with the rest unexplained. Present in this sample are about 31,000 clones, about 91% of which were seen just once. The ten largest account for 0.6% to 0.8% of the sample. The entry originates in a study of T cell changes during pregnancy in multiple sclerosis (dated 2019 in TCRdb). Regarding the study in general: The study examined how the T cell repertoire changed over the course of pregnancy in women with multiple sclerosis.

The CDR3 holds 12 amino acids from the cysteine to the phenylalanine. Just CDR3 DNA is preserved here, 36 bases in frame from base 1. V and J lose 2 bases and 2 bases, and a span of 6 bases separates them. Reading the germline V gene (reference sequence) gives CDR1 GTSNPN and CDR2 SVGIG. This receptor was identified in a female donor in good health, enrolled as a control in a pregnancy study. Rearrangement joined TRBV30 to TRBJ1-2, with no confident D gene call. This specimen was CD4+ T cells from peripheral blood mononuclear cells, taken in the first trimester of pregnancy. Here is the DNA: TGTGCCTGGAGTCCCCCGAACTATGGCTACACCTTC. The encoded protein is CAWSPPNYGYTF. Supplemented by the reference TRBV30 and TRBJ1-2 proteins around the CDR3, the complete variable domain is SQTIHQWPATLVQPVGSPLSLECTVEGTSNPNLYWYRQAAGRGLQLLFYSVGIGQISSEVPQNLSASRPQDRQFILSSKKLLLSDSGFYLCAWSPPNYGYTFGSGTRLTVV.